This entry lists 3 T cell receptor beta chains sequenced from one sample in a study of shared clonotypes between healthy human individuals. Profiling relied on immunoSEQ multiplex PCR, and the TCRdb table lists in-frame clones only, not all of them. The repertoire consists of approximately 2,200,000 clones, with about 92% occurring once and the leading ten covering around 1.7%. CD45RO-negative CD8 cells positively selected for CCR7 made up the naive population, which excluded terminally differentiated effector memory CD45RA+ cells. Sequences were obtained from naive CD8+ T cells from PBMCs. The receptors here all came from a man younger than 35 in good health. Some clones in this sample may be carry-over from other donors' samples.

The chain joins TRBV11-2 to TRBJ2-5; no clear D. The V and J ends lost 1 base and 5 bases respectively, with 8 bases between them. Germline CDR1 and CDR2: SGHAT and FQNNGV. There are 13 residues in the CDR3. The CDR3 sequence: CASSLGLRETQYF. CDR3 sequence (DNA): TGTGCCAGCAGCTTAGGATTGCGCGAGACCCAGTACTTC.

The chain has TRBV7-2 and TRBJ2-3; TRBD1 is a possible D gene (5 bases). The CDR3 length is 16 residues. CDR1 and CDR2 (germline): SGHTA, FQGNSA. The V and J ends lost 5 bases and 2 bases respectively, with 17 bases between them. CDR3: CASSTGHVPFTDTQYF. CDR3 DNA sequence: TGTGCCAGCAGCACCGGACATGTTCCATTCACAGATACGCAGTATTTT.

J is TRBJ2-1 and V is TRBV6-6; perhaps D is TRBD1 or TRBD2 (5 bases each). V lost 6 bases to trimming and J lost 8 bases, with 14 bases between them. This CDR3 is built from 13 residues. The V gene's germline CDR1 is MNHNY and CDR2 SVGAGI (reference sequence). CDR3: CASSLGTGDEQFF. Written as DNA, the CDR3 is TGTGCCAGCAGCCTCGGGACGGGCGATGAGCAGTTCTTC.